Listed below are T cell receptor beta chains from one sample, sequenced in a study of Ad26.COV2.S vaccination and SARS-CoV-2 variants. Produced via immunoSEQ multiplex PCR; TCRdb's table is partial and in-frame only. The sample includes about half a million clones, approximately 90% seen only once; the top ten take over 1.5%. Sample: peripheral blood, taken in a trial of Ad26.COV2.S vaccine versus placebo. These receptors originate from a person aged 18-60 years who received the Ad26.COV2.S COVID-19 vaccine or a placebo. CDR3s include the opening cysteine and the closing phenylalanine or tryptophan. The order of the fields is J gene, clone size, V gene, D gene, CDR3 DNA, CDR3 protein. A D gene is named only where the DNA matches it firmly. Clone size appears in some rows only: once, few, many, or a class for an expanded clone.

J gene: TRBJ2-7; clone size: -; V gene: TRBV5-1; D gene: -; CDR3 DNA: TGCGCCAGCAGCACACATGGCTACGAGCAGTACTTC; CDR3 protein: CASSTHGYEQYF
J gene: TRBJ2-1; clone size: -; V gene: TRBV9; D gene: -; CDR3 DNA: TGTGCCAGCAGCGTAGGGGGTAGTAACAATGAGCAGTTCTTC; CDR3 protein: CASSVGGSNNEQFF
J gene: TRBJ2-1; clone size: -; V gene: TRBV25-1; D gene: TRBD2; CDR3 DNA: TGTGCAAGTAGCGGGGACGCCCTGGGGGAGCAGTTCTTC; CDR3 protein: CASSGDALGEQFF
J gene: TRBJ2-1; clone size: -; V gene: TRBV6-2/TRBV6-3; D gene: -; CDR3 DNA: TGTGCCAGCAGCAGAAGAGGGCAGGAGCAGTTCTTC; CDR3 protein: CASSRRGQEQFF
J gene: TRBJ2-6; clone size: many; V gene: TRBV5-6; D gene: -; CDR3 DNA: TGTGCCAGCAGAGTAGGAGGGGCACTAGGCTCTGGGGCCAACGTCCTGACTTTC; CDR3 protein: CASRVGGALGSGANVLTF
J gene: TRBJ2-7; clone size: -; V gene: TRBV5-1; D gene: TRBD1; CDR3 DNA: TGCGCCAGCAGCCTCGGGACAGCCGTAACCTTC; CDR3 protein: CASSLGTAVTF
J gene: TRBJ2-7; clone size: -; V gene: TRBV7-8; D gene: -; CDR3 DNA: TGTGCCAGCAGCTTAGTTACAGCCGGGCAGTACTTC; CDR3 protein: CASSLVTAGQYF
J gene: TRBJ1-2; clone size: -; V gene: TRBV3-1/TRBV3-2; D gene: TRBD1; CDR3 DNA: TGTGCCAGCAGCCACTGGGACAGGGACGCTTCGGGGGGCTACACCTTC; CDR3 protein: CASSHWDRDASGGYTF
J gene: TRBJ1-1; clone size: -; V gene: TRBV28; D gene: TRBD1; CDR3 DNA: TGTGCCGGCAGTTTGACAGGGGTGAACACTGAAGCTTTCTTT; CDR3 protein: CAGSLTGVNTEAFF
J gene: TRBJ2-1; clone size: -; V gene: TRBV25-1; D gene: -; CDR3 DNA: TGTGCCAGCAGTGAATTGGGCCGGAACAATGAGCAGTTCTTC; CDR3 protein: CASSELGRNNEQFF
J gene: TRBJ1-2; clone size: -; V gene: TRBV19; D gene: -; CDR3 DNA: TGTGCCAGTAGTATGCTGGGACGGCAGCCCGCTAACTATGGCTACACCTTC; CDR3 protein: CASSMLGRQPANYGYTF
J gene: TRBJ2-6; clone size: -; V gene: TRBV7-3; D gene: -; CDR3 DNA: TGTGCCAGCAGCTTGGGCTCTGGGGCCAACGTCCTGACTTTC; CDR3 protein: CASSLGSGANVLTF
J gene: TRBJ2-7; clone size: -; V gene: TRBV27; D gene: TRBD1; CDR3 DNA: TGTGCCAGCAGTTACGGGACAGGATCCTACGAGCAGTACTTC; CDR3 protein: CASSYGTGSYEQYF
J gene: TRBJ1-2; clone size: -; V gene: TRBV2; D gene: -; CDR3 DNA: TGTGCCAGCAGGGAGGAACTAAACTATGGCTACACCTTC; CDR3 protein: CASREELNYGYTF
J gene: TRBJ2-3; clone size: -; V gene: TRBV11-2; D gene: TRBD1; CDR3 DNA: TGTGCCAGCAGCTCCACCGGGACAGGGGGGGTGGCGCAGTATTTT; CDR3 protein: CASSSTGTGGVAQYF
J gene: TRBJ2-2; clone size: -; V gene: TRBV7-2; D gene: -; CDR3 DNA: TGTGCCAGCAGCTTAGGGCAGGCTATGACCGGGGAGCTGTTTTTT; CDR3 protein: CASSLGQAMTGELFF
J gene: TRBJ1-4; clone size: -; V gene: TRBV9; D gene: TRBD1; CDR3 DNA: TGTGCCAGCAGCACGCAGGGGGCGGTTAATGAAAAACTGTTTTTT; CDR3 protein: CASSTQGAVNEKLFF
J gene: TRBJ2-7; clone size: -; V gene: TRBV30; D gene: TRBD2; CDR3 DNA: TGTGCCTGGAGTGTAAGCGGAAAATGGCTAGCGGGAGAAGGTGGCCTCTACGAGCAGTACTTC; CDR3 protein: CAWSVSGKWLAGEGGLYEQYF
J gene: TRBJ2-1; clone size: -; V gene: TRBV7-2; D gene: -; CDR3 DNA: TGTGCCAGCCTAGACGAGGGGAATGAGCAGTTCTTC; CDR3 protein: CASLDEGNEQFF
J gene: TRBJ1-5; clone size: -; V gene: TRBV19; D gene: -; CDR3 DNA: TGTGCCAGTAGTATAGTAGGGGGGCGCGGGGGCCTTTATAGCAATCAGCCCCAGCATTTT; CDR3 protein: CASSIVGGRGGLYSNQPQHF
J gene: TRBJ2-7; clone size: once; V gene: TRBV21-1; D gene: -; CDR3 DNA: TGTGCCATAAATATGGACAGGTCCTACGAGCAGTACTTC; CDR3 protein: CAINMDRSYEQYF
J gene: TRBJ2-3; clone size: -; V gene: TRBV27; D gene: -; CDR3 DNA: TGTGCCAGCAGTTACACCCGACAGTACACAGATACGCAGTATTTT; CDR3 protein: CASSYTRQYTDTQYF
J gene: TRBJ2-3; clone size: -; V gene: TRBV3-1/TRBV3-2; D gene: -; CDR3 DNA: TGTGCCAGCAGCTATGGGCTAGCTGCAGATACGCAGTATTTT; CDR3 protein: CASSYGLAADTQYF
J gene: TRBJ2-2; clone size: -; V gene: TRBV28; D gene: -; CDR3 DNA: TGTGCCAGCAGTTTTGGGGGGCCATTGGGCGGGAGCTCCGGGGAGCTGTTTTTT; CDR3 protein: CASSFGGPLGGSSGELFF
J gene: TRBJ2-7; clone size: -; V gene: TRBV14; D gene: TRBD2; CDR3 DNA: TGTGCCAGCAGCCCTGGACTAGCGGGAGTATCCCCCGAGCAGTACTTC; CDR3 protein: CASSPGLAGVSPEQYF
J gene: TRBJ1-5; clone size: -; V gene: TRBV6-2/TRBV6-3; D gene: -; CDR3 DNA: TGTGCCAGCAGTACAGACAGCCCTAGATCGCCCCAGCATTTT; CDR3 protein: CASSTDSPRSPQHF
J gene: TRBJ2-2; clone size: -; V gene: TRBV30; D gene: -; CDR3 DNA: TGCCAGGGGGAGGGTGAGAACACCGGGGAGCTGTTTTTT; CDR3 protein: CQGEGENTGELFF
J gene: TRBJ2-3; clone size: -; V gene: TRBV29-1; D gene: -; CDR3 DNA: TGCAGCGTTGAGCAGGGATCGGATACGCAGTATTTT; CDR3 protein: CSVEQGSDTQYF
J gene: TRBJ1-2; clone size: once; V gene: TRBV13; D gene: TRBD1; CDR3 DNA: TGTGCCAGCAGCTTACTGGGACAGGGGGCGAGCTATGGCTACACCTTC; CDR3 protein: CASSLLGQGASYGYTF
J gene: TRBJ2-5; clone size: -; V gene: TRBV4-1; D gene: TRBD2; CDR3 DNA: TGCGCCAGCAGCATCCACAGGACTAGCGGGAGCGGGTGGCAAGAGACCCAGTACTTC; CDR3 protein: CASSIHRTSGSGWQETQYF
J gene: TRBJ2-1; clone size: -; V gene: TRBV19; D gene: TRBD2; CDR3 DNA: TGTGCCAGTAGTACTAGACTAGCGGGAGGTTACAATGAGCAGTTCTTC; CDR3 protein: CASSTRLAGGYNEQFF
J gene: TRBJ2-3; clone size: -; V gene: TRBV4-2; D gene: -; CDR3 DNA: TGTGCCAGCAGCCAAGATTATGTTGGACGGGGGCCGAGCACAGATACGCAGTATTTT; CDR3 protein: CASSQDYVGRGPSTDTQYF
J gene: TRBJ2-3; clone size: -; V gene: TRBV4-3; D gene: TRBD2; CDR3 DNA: TGCGCCAGCAGCCAAGATACGGGGGCTAGCGGGAGTAGCACAGATACGCAGTATTTT; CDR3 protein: CASSQDTGASGSSTDTQYF
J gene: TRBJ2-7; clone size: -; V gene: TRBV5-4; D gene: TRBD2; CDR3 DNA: TGTGCCAGCAGCTTGGGGACTAGCGGCTTCTACGAGCAGTACTTC; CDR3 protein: CASSLGTSGFYEQYF
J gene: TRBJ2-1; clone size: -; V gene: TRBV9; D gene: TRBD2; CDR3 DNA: TGTGCCAGCAGCGAAAGGACTAGCCCCAACTACGGGCAGTTCTTC; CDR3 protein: CASSERTSPNYGQFF
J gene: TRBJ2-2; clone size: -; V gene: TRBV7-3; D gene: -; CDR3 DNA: TGTGCCAGCAGCTTAACCGGAAACACCGGGGAGCTGTTTTTT; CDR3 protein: CASSLTGNTGELFF
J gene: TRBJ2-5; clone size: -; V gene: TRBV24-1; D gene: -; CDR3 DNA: TGTGCCACCAGCGCAAGGGACTTCCAAGAGACCCAGTACTTC; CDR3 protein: CATSARDFQETQYF
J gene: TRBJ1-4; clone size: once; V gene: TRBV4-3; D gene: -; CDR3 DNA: TGCGCCAGCAGCCAACCTGGGACTAATGAAAAACTGTTTTTT; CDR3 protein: CASSQPGTNEKLFF
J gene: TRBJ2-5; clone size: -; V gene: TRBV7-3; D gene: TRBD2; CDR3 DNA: TGTGCCAGCAGCTTAATAGCGGGGGGCCAAGAGACCCAGTACTTC; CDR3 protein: CASSLIAGGQETQYF
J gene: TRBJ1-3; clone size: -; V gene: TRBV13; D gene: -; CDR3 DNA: TGTGCCAGCAGCTTAGCAGGCAGGGACAACACCATATATTTT; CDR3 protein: CASSLAGRDNTIYF
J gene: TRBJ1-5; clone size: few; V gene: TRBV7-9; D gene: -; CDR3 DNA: TGTGCCAGCAGCCTAGACAGGTCGAATCAGCCCCAGCATTTT; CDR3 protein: CASSLDRSNQPQHF
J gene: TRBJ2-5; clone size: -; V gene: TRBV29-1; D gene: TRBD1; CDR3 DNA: TGCAGCGTTGAAGAATGGGACAGCCAAGAGACCCAGTACTTC; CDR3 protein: CSVEEWDSQETQYF
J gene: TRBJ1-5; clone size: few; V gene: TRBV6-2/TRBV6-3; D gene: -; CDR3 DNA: TGTGCCAGCAGTTGGACGGCTAGCAATCAGCCCCAGCATTTT; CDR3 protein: CASSWTASNQPQHF
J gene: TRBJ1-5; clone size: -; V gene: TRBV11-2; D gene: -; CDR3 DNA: TGTGCCAGCAGCTTAGACAGCAATCAGCCCCAGCATTTT; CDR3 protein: CASSLDSNQPQHF
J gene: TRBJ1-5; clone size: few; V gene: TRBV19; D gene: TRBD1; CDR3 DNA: TGTGCCGGGGGGACAGGGGGCTATCAGCCCCAGCATTTT; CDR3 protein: CAGGTGGYQPQHF